One T cell receptor beta chain is described in this entry. The clone's antigen remains unknown. Per-base quality was not reported, and no clone a single base away is much larger than it. From V the trimming removes 4 bases and from J it removes 0 bases, while the gene matches leave 5 bases of the junction unaccounted for. Via the germline V gene (reference sequence), CDR1 is MNHEY and CDR2 SMNVEV. There are 15 amino acids in the CDR3, from cysteine to phenylalanine inclusive. The entry retains the CDR3 DNA only, 45 bases that are in frame from base 1. TCRbeta CDR3 regions were amplified from genomic DNA by means of the immunoSEQ Assay, a bias-controlled multiplex PCR. As for the original processing: Nucleated cell counts per sample were estimated from amplification of reference gene primers within the assay. Sequence reads were collapsed and filtered to measure the absolute abundance of every unique TCRbeta CDR3 rearrangement. For each sample, productive Simpson clonality was calculated as the square root of Simpson's diversity index over productive rearrangements. This is the immuneACCESS table as TCRdb keeps it, with only in-frame sequences that have V and J called. A part of the clones is gone; compared with another copy, unresolved V genes explain less than half, and the rest is unexplained. V, J and clone size derive from that table, while D and trimming were established from the DNA sequence. Present in this sample are under 75,000 clones, roughly 89% of which were seen just once. The ten biggest clones cover 2% of the sample.

This entry belongs to a study of blood T cell repertoires in COVID-19 (dated by TCRdb to 2018 to 2020). In terms of the full investigation: Collaborator samples came from the United States, Italy and Spain and covered acute and convalescent phases of COVID-19. The material from the prospective study consisted of cDNA or gDNA derived from T cells, B-cell-depleted T cells, or PBMCs. The dataset comprised deeply sampled blood TCRbeta repertoires from subjects exposed to, actively infected with, or recovered from COVID-19. The repertoires were released in a freely available public database meant as a resource for research on the immune response to SARS-CoV-2. Samples came from the ongoing ImmuneRACE study (first 160 participants) plus 1,254 subjects from 6 global collaborators. The sample metadata nearly always contained a de-identified subject ID, COVID-19 status, age in years and sex. Where HLA class I and class II types were available, the types were taken from metadata supplied by the sample provider, not from assay-based typing.

Here is what the overall study found, with its caveats: Clinical and demographic metadata were provided uncurated, with the amount varying by source and participant.

Each collaborating institution followed its own protocols to collect whole blood in K2EDTA tubes. For TCRbeta analysis, collaborators shipped samples as frozen whole blood, isolated PBMCs, or DNA extracted from either of those sample types. The sequenced sample consisted of peripheral blood. The chain couples TRBV27 to TRBJ1-1, and TRBD1 matches 7 of the central bases. This receptor was identified in a man aged 25 to 40 with acute or convalescent COVID-19. The DNA sequence is TGTGCCAGCAGTTCCCCCGGGACAGTGAACACTGAAGCTTTCTTT. This translates into CASSSPGTVNTEAFF.